These 22 T cell receptor beta chains were all obtained from the same sample, sequenced in a study of radiotherapy plus CTLA-4 blockade in lung cancer. Sequenced by immunoSEQ multiplex PCR; TCRdb stores in-frame clones only, minus some. The sample lists around 100,000 clones; 81% were seen once. The sample here was peripheral blood, taken from a patient treated with radiotherapy plus ipilimumab. The receptor set was obtained from a human donor with non-small cell lung cancer that progressed on radiotherapy plus ipilimumab. Some clones in this sample may be carry-over from other donors' samples.

This clone was recorded once. The chain joins TRBV7-3 to TRBJ2-2; 11 positions match TRBD2. The CDR3 is 15 residues long. Germline CDR1 and CDR2: SGHTA and FQGTGA. V shed 5 bases and J 5 bases; nucleotides not matched to a gene: 4. This CDR3 reads CASSTLAGGTGELFF. The DNA for the CDR3 is TGTGCCAGCAGCACCCTAGCGGGGGGTACCGGGGAGCTGTTTTTT.

The chain combines TRBV5-4 with TRBJ2-5; perhaps TRBD1 as D (6 bases). The CDR3 spans 14 residues. Deletions cut 0 bases from V and 6 bases from J, with 12 bases between. CDR1 and CDR2 from the germline V gene are SGHNT and YYREEE (reference sequence). The CDR3 region is CASSLGGPRKTQYF. The CDR3 DNA is TGTGCCAGCAGCTTGGGGGGGCCTCGGAAGACCCAGTACTTC.

This chain uses TRBV6-6 with TRBJ1-5; D is undetermined. V was shortened by 7 bases and J by 5 bases, with 9 bases between the two germline ends. The CDR3 has 12 amino acids. The germline CDR1 and CDR2 sequences are MNHNY and SVGAGI (reference sequence). The CDR3 coding sequence is TGTGCCAGCACCGGCACGGATCAGCCCCAGCATTTT. Protein: CASTGTDQPQHF.

The chain employs TRBV6-4 and TRBJ2-7; D gene uncertain. Germline V CDR1 and CDR2: MRHNA, SNTAGT. V lost 7 bases and J lost 1, with 14 bases in between. The CDR3 contains 14 residues. The CDR3 sequence is CASKMTVQSYEQYF. CDR3 coding DNA: TGTGCCAGCAAGATGACCGTTCAATCCTACGAGCAGTACTTC.

This clone was recorded once. No DNA is shown, since the ends of the CDR3 on it are uncertain; the CDR3 is the one TCRdb lists. V gene TRBV4-2 combines with J gene TRBJ1-2; TRBD1 reflects the table's D call only, with no check against the DNA. The CDR3 contains 12 residues when both ends are counted. Germline V gives CDR1 LGHNA, CDR2 YNFKEQ. CDR3 protein: CASSQVGRGISF.

The gene calls are TRBV6-6 and TRBJ1-1; 7 nucleotides line up with TRBD1. This CDR3 has 15 amino acids. V shed 6 bases and J 4 bases; nucleotides not matched to a gene: 11. Germline V CDR1 and CDR2: MNHNY, SVGAGI (reference sequence). CDR3 in amino acids: CASRKEKGARTEAFF. As DNA, the CDR3 is TGTGCCAGCAGGAAAGAAAAGGGGGCGCGCACTGAAGCTTTCTTT.

The CDR3 protein is CASSIGQGYEKLFF. Written as DNA, the CDR3 is TGTGCCAGTAGTATCGGACAGGGCTATGAAAAACTGTTTTTT. The chain is built from TRBV19 and TRBJ1-4, with 8 positions matching TRBD1. Germline-derived CDR1 and CDR2 are LNHDA and SQIVND (reference sequence). V gave up 3 bases and J gave up 6 bases; unmatched junction bases: 3. This CDR3 spans 14 amino acids.

This chain links TRBV21-1 with TRBJ2-2; the table's D call, TRBD2, was not checked against the DNA. TRBV21-1 corresponds to a pseudogene. The CDR3 runs 16 residues. Here the CDR3 DNA reads TGTGCCAGCACTCAATGTAGACTAGCGGCCACCGGGGAGCTGTTTTTT. Protein sequence: CASTQCRLAATGELFF.

The chain couples TRBV27 to TRBJ2-7; D is possibly TRBD2 (5 bases). Trimming shortened V by 1 base and J by 0 bases, and 13 bases separated the two germline ends. Per the germline V gene, CDR1 is MNHEY and CDR2 is SMNVEV (reference sequence). The CDR3 has 16 amino acids. CDR3 nucleotide sequence: TGTGCCAGCAGTTTATACCCCGAAACTAGCTCCTACGAGCAGTACTTC. Protein sequence: CASSLYPETSSYEQYF.

The genes are TRBV5-1 and TRBJ2-5; D might be TRBD1 (6 bases). The CDR3 totals 14 residues. Looked up from germline, CDR1 is SGHRS and CDR2 is YFSETQ. Trimming stripped 4 bases from V and 4 bases from J, with 14 bases between. CDR3 in DNA: TGCGCCAGCAGCCCGGGGACATGGGGAGAGACCCAGTACTTC. It codes for CASSPGTWGETQYF. The variable domain in full, completed from reference TRBV5-1 and TRBJ2-5, reads KAGVTQTPRYLIKTRGQQVTLSCSPISGHRSVSWYQQTPGQGLQFLFEYFSETQRNKGNFPGRFSGRQFSNSRSEMNVSTLELGDSALYLCASSPGTWGETQYFGPGTRLLVL.

This clone was observed once. This chain connects TRBV5-4 to TRBJ1-1; 11 bases match TRBD1. J lost 5 bases, V lost 4 bases, and 4 bases had no gene match. The CDR3 extends over 14 amino acids. Per the germline V gene, CDR1 is SGHNT and CDR2 is YYREEE (reference sequence). CDR3 loop: CASSRTGGGTEAFF. The CDR3 DNA reads TGTGCCAGCAGCCGGACAGGGGGCGGAACTGAAGCTTTCTTT.

The gene calls are TRBV25-1 and TRBJ2-4; D may match TRBD1 or TRBD2 (6 bases each). This CDR3 has 13 amino acids. Trimming stripped 8 bases from V and 6 bases from J, with 14 bases between. CDR1 MGHDK and CDR2 SYGVNS come from the germline V gene. The CDR3 nucleotides are TGTGCCAGCGCCTTGGGGGGCTTAAACATTCAGTACTTC. It codes for CASALGGLNIQYF.

The genes are TRBV18 and TRBJ1-2, with D perhaps matching TRBD1 (6 bases). Germline V gene data show CDR1 as KGHSH and CDR2 as LQKENI. This CDR3 region has 16 residues. With 5 bases removed from V and 2 bases from J, the gap between germline ends came to 18 bases. For the CDR3, the DNA is TGTGCCAGCTCAGCTTATGCCGGGACAATGAACTATGGCTACACCTTC. It yields the protein CASSAYAGTMNYGYTF.

The V and J genes are TRBV7-9 and TRBJ1-5; D uncertain. Germline CDR1 is SEHNR and CDR2 is FQNEAQ (reference sequence). CDR3 length equals 14 residues. V shed 3 bases and J shed 2 bases, with 8 bases lying between them. The CDR3 region is CASSFDGGNQPQHF. Here the CDR3 DNA reads TGTGCCAGCAGCTTCGACGGCGGCAATCAGCCCCAGCATTTT.

The chain couples TRBV7-3 to TRBJ2-2; D call uncertain. With 3 bases removed from V and 0 bases from J, the gap between germline ends came to 17 bases. CDR3 length: 18 amino acids. Germline CDR1 reads SGHTA; CDR2 reads FQGTGA. CDR3 sequence reads: CASSFPRKGMTNTGELFF. DNA of the CDR3: TGTGCCAGCAGCTTCCCCCGGAAGGGAATGACGAACACCGGGGAGCTGTTTTTT.

The V gene is TRBV4-2, the J gene TRBJ1-2; 10 bases are shared with TRBD1. With 1 base clipped from V and 2 bases from J, the junction kept 1 base outside the gene matches. Germline V gene sequence: CDR1 LGHNA, CDR2 YNFKEQ. This CDR3 spans 15 amino acids. CDR3 nucleotide sequence: TGTGCCAGCAGCCAAGTGGACAGGGGGAACTATGGCTACACCTTC. Translation: CASSQVDRGNYGYTF.

V gene TRBV18 combines with J gene TRBJ1-3; D unclear. In germline, CDR1 is KGHSH, CDR2 LQKENI. The CDR3 has 16 amino acids. Trimming cost V 3 bases and J 0 bases, with 12 bases left between them. In nucleotides, the CDR3 is TGTGCCAGCTCACCGCAAGTTGGCGGCTCTGGAAACACCATATATTTT. Protein product: CASSPQVGGSGNTIYF.

This chain uses TRBV28 with TRBJ2-7; D is perhaps TRBD1 (6 bases). The germline V and J ends were trimmed by 3 bases and 3 bases, with 12 bases remaining between them. The length of the CDR3 is 14 residues. CDR1 is MDHEN and CDR2 is SYDVKM in the germline V gene. DNA for the CDR3: TGTGCCAGCAGTTTCAGGGGTGGTGACTACGAGCAGTACTTC. Its protein is CASSFRGGDYEQYF.

This sequence joins TRBV6-5 and TRBJ1-5; D unresolved. This CDR3 has 13 residues. The V gene lost 1 base and the J gene lost 3 bases, with 4 bases spanning the gap. Germline values: CDR1 MNHEY, CDR2 SVGAGI. In DNA, the CDR3 is TGTGCCAGCAGTTACTTCGACAATCAGCCCCAGCATTTT. It translates to CASSYFDNQPQHF.

The chain is built from TRBV2 and TRBJ2-2, with 15 bases lining up with TRBD2. Trimming took 8 bases from V and 3 from J; bases not matched to a gene: 10. Germline loops: CDR1 SNHLY, CDR2 FYNNEI. This CDR3 comprises 18 residues. The CDR3 region is CASSGTSGGKIYTGELFF. CDR3 sequence (DNA): TGTGCCAGCTCCGGGACTAGCGGGGGGAAGATTTACACCGGGGAGCTGTTTTTT. The full variable domain, with the rest looked up from reference TRBV2 and TRBJ2-2, is EPEVTQTPSHQVTQMGQEVILRCVPISNHLYFYWYRQILGQKVEFLVSFYNNEISEKSEIFDDQFSVERPDGSNFTLKIRSTKLEDSAMYFCASSGTSGGKIYTGELFFGEGSRLTVL.

The genes are TRBV7-6 and TRBJ2-5, with 7 bases that match TRBD1. Trimming at V came to 0 bases and at J to 3 bases, leaving 4 bases not matched to a gene. Germline V CDR1 and CDR2: SGHVS, FNYEAQ. The CDR3 length is 15 residues. The CDR3 spells CASSLAGQGEETQYF. CDR3 bases: TGTGCCAGCAGCTTAGCCGGGCAGGGGGAAGAGACCCAGTACTTC. The whole variable domain, filled in from reference TRBV7-6 and TRBJ2-5, reads GAGVSQSPRYKVTKRGQDVALRCDPISGHVSLYWYRQALGQGPEFLTYFNYEAQQDKSGLPNDRFSAERPEGSISTLTIQRTEQRDSAMYRCASSLAGQGEETQYFGPGTRLLVL.

This chain joins TRBV5-1 and TRBJ2-1; D unclear. CDR1 SGHRS and CDR2 YFSETQ come from the germline V gene. The V end lost 2 bases, the J end lost 0 bases, and 15 bases lay between the germline ends. CDR3 length: 17 amino acids. The CDR3 loop reads CASSFDPVLSSYNEQFF. The CDR3 bases are TGCGCCAGCAGCTTTGATCCGGTCCTGAGCTCCTACAATGAGCAGTTCTTC.